This T cell receptor (beta chain) was obtained from a study of cytomegalovirus exposure and HLA in healthy donors. The length of the CDR3 is 14 residues. Germline V gene data show CDR1 as MNHNS and CDR2 as SASEGT. J was trimmed by 3 bases and V by 6 bases; bases with no gene match: 6. PCR amplification relied on 60 Vbeta primers (plus 13 Jbeta primers). Method: immunoSEQ multiplex PCR; TCRdb's copy keeps in-frame clones and lacks some. The top ten clones hold 3.7% of a sample with some 170,000 clones, 75% to 85% of them seen once. The chain couples TRBV6-1 to TRBJ2-3; TRBD2 matches 7 bases. Sequencing input: PBMCs. The TCR sequence derives from a woman between 55 and 75 years old in good health and CMV-seropositive. In nucleotides, the CDR3 is TGTGCCAGCAGGCCCTGGGGGGGGACAGATACGCAGTATTTT. Translated, it gives CASRPWGGTDTQYF.